These 23 T cell receptor beta chains were all obtained from the same sample, sequenced in a study of tumor-infiltrating lymphocytes in primary liver carcinoma. DNA and RNA were both co-extracted from about 19-30 mg of bulk tissue that had not been sorted. The input was 450 to 500 ng total RNA; TCR beta cDNA was made from it with a constant-region primer. Each TCR beta library was derived from three nested multiplex PCR rounds that employed slightly modified ARM-PCR. TRBV1-TRBV30 forward primers paired with a C-beta reverse primer were used in the first two PCR rounds, which ran approximately 11 cycles each. In TCRdb, the multiplex PCR reads were re-called with MiXCR into one record per CDR3 protein. The table lists 80,000 or so distinct CDR3 sequences, 70% to 80% of them singletons, with approximately 13% in the top ten. The sequencing sample was made of liver tumor tissue from sampling region 4. Described subset: tumor region T4, right-lateral pole. The receptors stem from a woman in her fifties or sixties with primary liver carcinoma and hepatitis B virus infection.

The rearrangement uses TRBV4-2 and TRBJ2-5; TRBD1 might be the D (5 bases). CDR3 length equals 15 residues. Deletions cut 1 base from V and 2 bases from J, with 11 bases between. Germline loops: CDR1 LGHNA, CDR2 YNFKEQ. The CDR3 sequence: CASSQGRGRQETQYF. CDR3 nucleotides: TGTGCCAGCAGCCAAGGAAGGGGCCGTCAAGAGACCCAGTACTTC.

This clonotype was seen many times. The rearrangement links TRBV11-2 to TRBJ2-3; TRBD1 matches at 7 bases. There are 15 residues in the CDR3. With V trimmed by 8 bases and J by 2 bases, 10 bases remained unmatched. The germline gives CDR1 SGHAT, CDR2 FQNNGV. CDR3 coding DNA: TGTGCCAGCGGCCCACAGGGGTCAGACACAGATACGCAGTATTTT. This encodes CASGPQGSDTDTQYF.

The chain links TRBV5-1 to TRBJ1-1; 8 nucleotides match TRBD1. Germline values: CDR1 SGHRS, CDR2 YFSETQ. V shed 6 bases, J shed 5 bases, and the junction held 12 bases outside the gene matches. The CDR3 covers 15 residues. Here the CDR3 reads CASNFDRGVGTEAFF. The CDR3 DNA is TGCGCCAGCAACTTTGACAGGGGAGTGGGGACTGAAGCTTTCTTT.

Of note for this clonotype: A read error may be the cause here, since a much bigger clone is one base away. The chain carries TRBV30 and TRBJ1-3; no clear D gene. This CDR3 comprises 16 residues. Germline V CDR1 and CDR2: GTSNPN, SVGIG (reference sequence). The DNA of the CDR3 is TGTGCCTGGAGTGTAGCCGGGTTCAGACTTGGATACACCATATATTTT. It specifies CAWSVAGFRLGYTIYF.

The genes are TRBV11-2 and TRBJ1-3; TRBD1 agrees at 9 bases. The CDR3 is made up of 19 amino acids. The germline V gene encodes CDR1 SGHAT and CDR2 FQNNGV. The CDR3 DNA reads TGTACCGGCAGCTCACACTCGGACAGGGGAGCGTACTCTGGAAACACCATATATTTT. Its translation is CTGSSHSDRGAYSGNTIYF.

Comments on this clonotype: A junction end diverges from the germline sequence, so it may reflect a read error. The V and J genes are TRBV29-1 and TRBJ2-2; D might be TRBD1 or TRBD2, each matching 5 bases. In germline, CDR1 is SQVTM, CDR2 ANQGSEA. This CDR3 comprises 13 residues. The CDR3: CSPRIGETGKLFF. The CDR3 coding sequence is TGCAGCCCTCGGATAGGGGAGACCGGGAAGCTGTTTTTT.

Remarks on this clonotype: The CDR3 does not close with the conserved phenylalanine or tryptophan, likely indicating a read error. The chain couples TRBV12-3 or TRBV12-4 to TRBJ1-1, with D perhaps TRBD1 (5 bases). This CDR3 is built from 12 residues. The V end lost 6 bases, the J end lost 11 bases, and 16 bases lay between the germline ends. The CDR3 nucleotides read TGTGCCAGCAGCCGGGGCCTCATGGGGGCTTTCATT. As protein: CASSRGLMGAFI.

The chain has TRBV6-5 and TRBJ1-1; 7 nucleotides agree with TRBD1. The CDR3 consists of 14 residues. Germline V lookup: CDR1 MNHEY, CDR2 SVGAGI. This CDR3 is CVSSYGQVNTEAFF. The CDR3 DNA reads as TGTGTTAGCAGTTACGGACAGGTGAACACTGAAGCTTTCTTT.

Turning to this clonotype: The junction shows a germline mismatch at one end, possibly a read error. This sequence joins TRBV29-1 and TRBJ2-2, with TRBD2 matching 10 bases. The CDR3 covers 14 residues. CDR1 SQVTM and CDR2 ANQGSEA come from the germline V gene. The CDR3 sequence: CSVASGRGYGDLFF. The CDR3 nucleotides read TGCAGCGTCGCTAGCGGGAGAGGTTACGGGGACCTGTTTTTT.

Note on this clonotype: A junction end diverges from the germline sequence, so it may reflect a read error. The rearrangement links TRBV29-1 to TRBJ1-2, with D perhaps matching TRBD1 (6 bases). There are 14 residues in the CDR3. Germline V CDR1 and CDR2: SQVTM, ANQGSEA. CDR3 residues: CSVGGRQKDYGYTF. DNA for the CDR3: TGTAGCGTTGGGGGGCGACAAAAGGATTATGGCTACACCTTC.

The J gene is TRBJ2-1, the V gene TRBV2, with D perhaps given as TRBD1 or TRBD2 (5 bases each). Germline-derived CDR1 and CDR2 are SNHLY and FYNNEI. V shed 8 bases and J shed 4 bases, with 15 bases lying between them. The CDR3 spans 14 residues. DNA of the CDR3: TGTGCCAGCGGATCGGGGCAAGAATACAATGAGCAGTTCTTC. Amino acids: CASGSGQEYNEQFF.

Regarding this clonotype: A much larger clone lies a single base off, so this may be a read error. CDR3 in DNA: TGTGCCAGCAGTTTGTTCGGGGGATCCAGCACAGATACGAAGTATTTT. This gives the protein CASSLFGGSSTDTKYF. The chain recombines TRBV28 with TRBJ2-3, with D perhaps matching TRBD2 (6 bases). The CDR3 totals 16 residues. Germline assignment: CDR1 MDHEN and CDR2 SYDVKM.

A note on this clonotype: A single base separates this from a much larger clone, so it may be a read error. The V and J genes are TRBV11-3 and TRBJ2-1, with unresolved D. The length of the CDR3 is 14 residues. Trimming cost V 2 bases and J 3 bases, with 8 bases left between them. Germline-derived CDR1 and CDR2 are SGHNT and YENEEA. The CDR3 spells CASSLFQDYNEQFF. CDR3 DNA sequence: TGTGCCAGCAGCTTATTTCAGGACTACAATGAGCAGTTCTTC.

This clonotype occurred once. One junction end disagrees with the germline gene, perhaps due to a read error. The chain uses TRBV4-2 and TRBJ2-4; the match to TRBD2 covers 9 bases. Germline V gene data show CDR1 as LGHNA and CDR2 as YNFKEQ. This CDR3 contains 15 residues. The CDR3 DNA reads as TGTGCCGGCAGCCAAGATTTGAGTAGCGGGAGAACGCAGTACTTC. Translating gives CAGSQDLSSGRTQYF.

In this sample, this clonotype turned up a few times. The CDR3 carries no conserved terminal phenylalanine or tryptophan, so it likely arises from a read error. The chain combines TRBV6-5 with TRBJ2-3; 9 bases are a match to TRBD2. The V gene's germline CDR1 is MNHEY and CDR2 SVGAGI. The CDR3 is 15 residues long. Here the CDR3 DNA reads TGTGCCAGCAGGTTGAGCGGGAGGATTACAGATATGCAGTATTTA. Protein sequence: CASRLSGRITDMQYL.

Of note for this clonotype: Germline is not matched at one junction end, which may reflect a read error. The chain joins TRBV6-5 to TRBJ2-7; 9 nucleotides align to TRBD2. CDR3 length equals 15 residues. Per germline, CDR1 MNHEY and CDR2 SVGAGI. The CDR3, as DNA: TGTGGCAGCAGCGCGGCGGCGGGAGGGTACTGCGATCAGTACTTC. Its translation is CGSSAAAGGYCDQYF.

Remarks on this clonotype: One end of the junction is discordant with germline, which a read error may explain. The chain couples TRBV12-3 or TRBV12-4 to TRBJ2-7; possibly TRBD2 for D (6 bases). The CDR3 loop spans 15 amino acids. The CDR3 loop is CVSSLGGGSADEQYF. CDR3 nucleotide sequence: TGTGTCAGCAGTTTAGGAGGAGGGAGTGCCGACGAGCAGTATTTC.

This clonotype has a count of ten or more. The chain recombines TRBV5-8 with TRBJ1-1; D not resolved. V was trimmed by 1 base and J by 1 base, leaving 11 bases between them. Germline CDR1 and CDR2: SGHTS and YDEGEE. This CDR3 has 15 residues. CDR3 nucleotide sequence: TGTGCCAGCAGCTTGCTGAGGTCCGCGAACACTGAAGCTTTCTTT. Amino acids: CASSLLRSANTEAFF.

The gene calls are TRBV25-1 and TRBJ2-7, with D possibly matching TRBD2 (5 bases). Germline loops: CDR1 MGHDK, CDR2 SYGVNS. There are 15 residues in the CDR3. V shed 1 base and J shed 3 bases, with 13 bases lying between them. The CDR3 DNA reads as TGTGCCAGCAGTGAATGGGGAGACATCTTCTACGAGCAGTACTTC. It yields the protein CASSEWGDIFYEQYF.

As for this clonotype: At one of its ends the junction is not consistent with the germline gene, which may arise from a read error. This chain connects TRBV4-2 to TRBJ1-2; maybe TRBD1 (5 bases). Germline V CDR1 and CDR2: LGHNA, YNFKEQ. There are 14 residues in the CDR3. The CDR3 region has the DNA TGTACCAGCAGCCAAGTTGGGACTAATTATGGCTACACCTTC. This encodes CTSSQVGTNYGYTF.

Note on this clonotype: One junction end disagrees with the germline gene, perhaps due to a read error. The CDR3 DNA sequence: TGTGCCTGCAGCCTCACCCGACAGGCTGCAATTAATGAAAAACTGTTTTTT. Amino acids: CACSLTRQAAINEKLFF. This chain joins TRBV11-2 and TRBJ1-4, with D maybe TRBD1 (6 bases). The CDR3 is 17 residues long. CDR1 is SGHAT, CDR2 FQNNGV, per germline.

With regard to this clonotype: One end of the junction fails to match germline, which may point to a read error. The V gene is TRBV28, the J gene TRBJ2-4; perhaps TRBD2 as D (5 bases). The germline V gene has CDR1 MDHEN and CDR2 SYDVKM. The CDR3 is 15 amino acids. CDR3 region: CATSPHGVAKNIHYF. DNA of the CDR3: TGTGCCACCAGTCCCCACGGGGTGGCCAAAAACATTCACTACTTC.

With regard to this clonotype: The CDR3 end shows no conserved phenylalanine or tryptophan, and so a read error is likely. DNA for the CDR3: TGTACCAGCAGTTTAGGGGAGAATCAGCCCCAGCATTTG. Its translation is CTSSLGENQPQHL. The rearrangement links TRBV12-3 or TRBV12-4 to TRBJ1-5, with D possibly TRBD1 on 5 matching bases. The CDR3 is 13 amino acids.